This T cell receptor (beta chain) was captured by sequencing in a study of blood T cell repertoires in COVID-19. Study at large: PBMCs, B-cell-depleted T cells, or T cells provided the cDNA or gDNA that made up the material.

Original handling: Estimation of nucleated cell counts was performed using reference gene primer amplification. Libraries were prepared by immunoSEQ multiplex PCR; TCRdb keeps only in-frame clonotypes and omits some of them. The V and J calls and clone size are taken from that table; D and trimming were inferred from the DNA. The table lists about 91,000 clones, approximately 77% of them singletons. The CDR3 sequence is 15 residues long. Germline V lookup: CDR1 LGHNA, CDR2 YNFKEQ. V was clipped by 1 base and J by 5 bases, with 14 bases between them. The source of this sequence is a woman older than 75 with acute or convalescent COVID-19. This rearrangement joins TRBV4-2 to TRBJ2-5; possibly TRBD2 for D (6 bases). The source material was peripheral blood. Here the CDR3 reads CASSQGDSKQETQYF. CDR3 nucleotides: TGTGCCAGCAGCCAAGGGGACTCAAAGCAGGAGACCCAGTACTTC.